The rows below give T cell receptor beta chains drawn from one sample of a study of blood T cell repertoires in COVID-19. This table comes from immunoSEQ multiplex PCR, and its TCRdb copy is limited to in-frame clones, with some not included. The data contain 150,000 or so clones, roughly 93% of them seen just once; the ten biggest clones take up less than 2.5%. Sample: peripheral blood. All receptors derive from a man aged 18 to 30 with acute or convalescent COVID-19. Each CDR3 is given with its conserved first and last residue. Each record gives: clone size, J gene, D gene, V gene, CDR3 protein. The D gene is left open where the match is weak. Not every row has a clone size; where given, it reads once, few, many or a size class.

size: .
J: TRBJ1-1
D: .
V: TRBV9
CDR3: CASSSQGNTEAFF

size: .
J: TRBJ2-3
D: .
V: TRBV4-1
CDR3: CASSQVGAPTMDTQYF

size: .
J: TRBJ1-1
D: .
V: TRBV29-1
CDR3: CSAIPGGRGTEAFF

size: .
J: TRBJ2-1
D: TRBD1
V: TRBV19
CDR3: CASSRDRGRGNEQFF

size: once
J: TRBJ2-7
D: TRBD1
V: TRBV5-1
CDR3: CASSRGQGDYEQYF

size: .
J: TRBJ1-2
D: TRBD1
V: TRBV5-1
CDR3: CASSLGTGGGYGYTF

size: .
J: TRBJ2-3
D: .
V: TRBV11-2
CDR3: CASSSAAGRGNF

size: .
J: TRBJ1-1
D: .
V: TRBV4-1
CDR3: CASSQEGGSPSRGTEAFF

size: .
J: TRBJ2-7
D: .
V: TRBV30
CDR3: CAWSVRAGGHEQYF

size: .
J: TRBJ2-7
D: .
V: TRBV5-8
CDR3: CASSFDSTHSYEQYF

size: once
J: TRBJ2-7
D: TRBD1
V: TRBV11-2
CDR3: CASSPDRGYEQYF

size: .
J: TRBJ2-1
D: TRBD2
V: TRBV2
CDR3: CASSLTSGYNEQFF

size: .
J: TRBJ2-7
D: TRBD1
V: TRBV5-4
CDR3: CASSLTTGELYEQYF

size: .
J: TRBJ2-7
D: .
V: TRBV27
CDR3: CASSALAAYEQYF

size: few
J: TRBJ2-7
D: .
V: TRBV3-1/TRBV3-2
CDR3: CASSQDPGFNFLPYEQYF

size: .
J: TRBJ1-1
D: .
V: TRBV5-6
CDR3: CASRPGPGTSEAFF

size: .
J: TRBJ1-2
D: .
V: TRBV29-1
CDR3: CSVLHSGAYGYTF

size: once
J: TRBJ2-5
D: .
V: TRBV6-4
CDR3: CAPPVSVEAQYQETQYF

size: .
J: TRBJ1-2
D: .
V: TRBV30
CDR3: CAWITTAYGYTF

size: once
J: TRBJ1-1
D: .
V: TRBV5-1
CDR3: CASSLDSPNTEAFF

size: .
J: TRBJ2-3
D: TRBD1
V: TRBV6-6
CDR3: CASKGATGGSDTQYF

size: .
J: TRBJ1-2
D: .
V: TRBV14
CDR3: CASSQVGGALGYTF

size: .
J: TRBJ2-7
D: .
V: TRBV2
CDR3: CASSEGTGLTYEQYF

size: .
J: TRBJ1-2
D: TRBD1
V: TRBV24-1
CDR3: CATSDPRQGKSDGYTF

size: .
J: TRBJ1-5
D: .
V: TRBV27
CDR3: CASSFLHNSNQPQHF

size: .
J: TRBJ2-1
D: .
V: TRBV11-3
CDR3: CASSLVESGEQFF

size: .
J: TRBJ1-1
D: .
V: TRBV9
CDR3: CASSVGGGRPQAFF

size: .
J: TRBJ2-7
D: TRBD2
V: TRBV7-4
CDR3: CASSFLAGGSTYEQYF

size: once
J: TRBJ1-2
D: TRBD1
V: TRBV3-1/TRBV3-2
CDR3: CASSRGQGTYGYTF

size: .
J: TRBJ2-3
D: TRBD1
V: TRBV5-1
CDR3: CASSLDRGSTDTQYF

size: .
J: TRBJ2-1
D: TRBD1
V: TRBV5-1
CDR3: CASSRDRGPYNEQFF

size: .
J: TRBJ2-3
D: TRBD2
V: TRBV24-1
CDR3: CATAASGASTDTQYF

size: once
J: TRBJ2-2
D: TRBD2
V: TRBV9
CDR3: CASSVDSRAGTTLDVGELFF

size: .
J: TRBJ2-3
D: TRBD1
V: TRBV3-1/TRBV3-2
CDR3: CASSQDTTGGWTDTQYF

size: .
J: TRBJ2-1
D: TRBD2
V: TRBV5-1
CDR3: CASSFISGGPDRPNEQFF

size: .
J: TRBJ2-5
D: TRBD2
V: TRBV4-1
CDR3: CASSLPGLKETQYF

size: .
J: TRBJ1-5
D: .
V: TRBV24-1
CDR3: CATSDLGTQPQHF

size: .
J: TRBJ2-1
D: .
V: TRBV19
CDR3: CASSIPGLDNEQFF

size: .
J: TRBJ1-4
D: TRBD1
V: TRBV7-9
CDR3: CASSIGQGANEKLFF

size: .
J: TRBJ1-3
D: .
V: TRBV2
CDR3: CANSTQGGNTIYF

size: .
J: TRBJ2-1
D: .
V: TRBV4-1
CDR3: CASSPYPPGEEYNEQFF